These 8 T cell receptor beta chains share one sample of origin, sequenced in a study of blood T cell repertoires in COVID-19. Libraries were prepared by immunoSEQ multiplex PCR; TCRdb keeps only in-frame clonotypes and omits some of them. The table includes approximately 54,000 clones, approximately 80% detected once. Specimen: peripheral blood. The receptors here all came from a woman aged 55-69 years with acute or convalescent COVID-19.

V and J are TRBV19 and TRBJ2-3, with 12 positions matching TRBD1. Germline V gives CDR1 LNHDA, CDR2 SQIVND (reference sequence). The CDR3 consists of 19 residues. Unmatched junction bases numbered 18, after V lost 6 bases and J lost 5 bases. The CDR3 sequence is CASSRPRDRGRFVQDTQYF. CDR3 bases: TGTGCCAGTAGCCGCCCCCGGGACAGGGGGCGCTTTGTCCAAGATACGCAGTATTTT.

The chain couples TRBV4-1 to TRBJ1-6; no definite D call. Germline lookup yields CDR1 MGHRA and CDR2 YSYEKL. CDR3 length equals 15 residues. Trimming removed 6 bases at V and 0 bases at J, with 9 bases between. The CDR3, as DNA: TGCGCCAGCAGTGAGGCGAGCTCCTATAATTCACCCCTCCACTTT. Its translation is CASSEASSYNSPLHF.

This chain uses TRBV18 with TRBJ1-6, with 7 bases aligning to TRBD1. The CDR3 consists of 14 residues. V shed 5 bases, J shed 7 bases, and the junction held 5 bases outside the gene matches. The V gene's germline CDR1 is KGHSH and CDR2 LQKENI. The CDR3 nucleotides are TGTGCCAGCTCAGCCATACAGGGGAATTCACCCCTCCACTTT. Its protein product is CASSAIQGNSPLHF.

V usage is TRBV29-1 and J usage is TRBJ1-5; 8 nucleotides agree with TRBD1. Unmatched junction bases numbered 6, after V lost 5 bases and J lost 0 bases. The germline V gene has CDR1 SQVTM and CDR2 ANQGSEA. The CDR3 loop spans 15 amino acids. The CDR3 loop is CSVITDRASNQPQHF. DNA of the CDR3: TGCAGCGTTATTACGGACAGGGCTAGCAATCAGCCCCAGCATTTT. Full variable domain (outside the CDR3, taken from reference TRBV29-1 and TRBJ1-5): SAVISQKPSRDICQRGTSLTIQCQVDSQVTMMFWYRQQPGQSLTLIATANQGSEATYESGFVIDKFPISRPNLTFSTLTVSNMSPEDSSIYLCSVITDRASNQPQHFGDGTRLSIL.

This chain connects TRBV7-2 to TRBJ2-3; 9 bases are a match to TRBD2. V lost 3 bases to trimming and J lost 0 bases; unmatched junction nucleotides: 4. Germline V gene data show CDR1 as SGHTA and CDR2 as FQGNSA. CDR3 length: 16 residues. The DNA of the CDR3 is TGTGCCAGCAGCTTGTACCTAGCGGGGAGCACAGATACGCAGTATTTT. The encoded protein is CASSLYLAGSTDTQYF.

The chain is built from TRBV9 and TRBJ1-3; D is undetermined. The CDR3 contains 16 residues. Germline values: CDR1 SGDLS, CDR2 YYNGEE. Trimming removed 0 bases from V and 0 bases from J, with 10 bases in between. The CDR3 loop is CASSVGGVPSGNTIYF. CDR3 sequence (DNA): TGTGCCAGCAGCGTAGGCGGGGTCCCCTCTGGAAACACCATATATTTT. Drawing the rest from reference TRBV9 and TRBJ1-3, the complete variable domain is DSGVTQTPKHLITATGQRVTLRCSPRSGDLSVYWYQQSLDQGLQFLIQYYNGEERAKGNILERFSAQQFPDLHSELNLSSLELGDSALYFCASSVGGVPSGNTIYFGEGSWLTVV.

The chain has TRBV18 and TRBJ1-4; D is possibly TRBD1 (6 bases). This CDR3 region has 14 residues. The germline CDR1 and CDR2 sequences are KGHSH and LQKENI. Trimming took off 4 bases at V and 8 bases at J, with 14 bases between the two ends. CDR3 amino acids: CASSRDTPGEKLFF. DNA of the CDR3: TGTGCCAGCTCACGGGACACCCCGGGGGAAAAACTGTTTTTT.

The chain combines TRBV6-5 with TRBJ2-7; D perhaps matches TRBD2 (5 bases). In germline, CDR1 is MNHEY, CDR2 SVGAGI. This CDR3 spans 14 amino acids. Between the trimmed V and J ends, which lost 3 bases and 1 base, there was a span of 10 bases. The CDR3 here is CASSYGSPSYEQYF. The CDR3 DNA follows: TGTGCCAGCAGTTATGGGAGTCCTTCCTACGAGCAGTACTTC.